The rows below give T cell receptor beta chains drawn from one sample of a study of graft-versus-host responses after intestinal transplantation. The repertoire was sequenced with immunoSEQ multiplex PCR; TCRdb's copy has only in-frame clones and lacks some. The sample yields about 82,000 clones, 91% seen once. These receptors have no identified antigens. The sample consisted of unstimulated CD4+ T cells sorted from spleen or lymph node cells, taken before transplant. All receptors come from a human donor who was the organ donor for an intestinal transplant. The CDR3 runs from the conserved cysteine through the conserved F or W. D genes are given only for firm matches. Clone size is not always given. Where it is, it says once, few, many or a class for expanded clones.

J: TRBJ2-7
V: TRBV6-1
size: -
D: TRBD2
CDR3: CASSRGLAGFEQYF
DNA: TGTGCCAGCAGTCGAGGACTAGCTGGCTTCGAGCAGTACTTC

J: TRBJ1-2
V: TRBV6-5
size: few
D: -
CDR3: CASSYSRGGYTF
DNA: TGTGCCAGCAGTTACTCTAGGGGTGGCTACACCTTC

J: TRBJ1-4
V: TRBV6-5
size: -
D: TRBD1
CDR3: CASSSPGQGNEKLFF
DNA: TGTGCCAGCAGTTCCCCGGGACAGGGAAATGAAAAACTGTTTTTT

J: TRBJ1-2
V: TRBV19
size: -
D: -
CDR3: CASTKGDSSYGYTF
DNA: TGTGCCAGTACCAAAGGAGACAGTTCCTATGGCTACACCTTC

J: TRBJ2-2
V: TRBV19
size: -
D: TRBD2
CDR3: CASREIFWWTGELFF
DNA: TGTGCTTCGCGGGAGATTTTCTGGTGGACCGGGGAGCTGTTTTTT

J: TRBJ1-2
V: TRBV7-3
size: few
D: TRBD1
CDR3: CASSLTRTGDGYTF
DNA: TGTGCCAGCAGCTTAACCCGGACAGGGGATGGCTACACCTTC

J: TRBJ2-1
V: TRBV25-1
size: -
D: -
CDR3: CASRAEGYNEQFF
DNA: TGTGCCAGCAGGGCGGAGGGCTACAATGAGCAGTTCTTC

J: TRBJ1-2
V: TRBV28
size: -
D: -
CDR3: CASSAQGYGYTF
DNA: TGTGCCAGCAGTGCCCAGGGCTATGGCTACACCTTC

J: TRBJ2-5
V: TRBV6-5
size: -
D: TRBD2
CDR3: CASSYRLAGGPETQYF
DNA: TGTGCCAGCAGTTACCGGCTAGCGGGAGGGCCGGAGACCCAGTACTTC

J: TRBJ2-3
V: TRBV28
size: -
D: TRBD2
CDR3: CASSNGGLAATDTQYF
DNA: TGTGCCAGCAGCAATGGAGGACTAGCGGCCACAGATACGCAGTATTTT

J: TRBJ2-5
V: TRBV15
size: -
D: TRBD2
CDR3: CATKRASGMSETQYF
DNA: TGTGCCACCAAAAGGGCTAGCGGGATGTCAGAGACCCAGTACTTC